This T cell receptor (beta chain) emerged from a study of cytomegalovirus exposure and HLA in healthy donors. The study, taken as a whole, reports: TCR sequences were mostly rare, though some public TCRs occurred in many donors.

Assay used: immunoSEQ multiplex PCR; TCRdb lists only in-frame clones, some missing. The table lists under 300,000 clones, around 87% of them singletons. Per germline, CDR1 SGHKS and CDR2 YYEKEE (reference sequence). Trimming removed 4 bases from V and 3 bases from J; junction bases left unmatched: 10. The CDR3 spans 16 residues. With regard to this clone: Its antigen remains unknown.

J is TRBJ2-7 and V is TRBV5-5; TRBD2 aligns across 10 bases. The sequenced material came from PBMCs. The clonotype comes from a woman aged 18-29 years in good health and CMV-seronegative. The CDR3 nucleotides are TGTGCCAGCAGCCCACGACTAGCGGGCAGCGGCTACGAGCAGTACGTC. Encoded protein: CASSPRLAGSGYEQYV.